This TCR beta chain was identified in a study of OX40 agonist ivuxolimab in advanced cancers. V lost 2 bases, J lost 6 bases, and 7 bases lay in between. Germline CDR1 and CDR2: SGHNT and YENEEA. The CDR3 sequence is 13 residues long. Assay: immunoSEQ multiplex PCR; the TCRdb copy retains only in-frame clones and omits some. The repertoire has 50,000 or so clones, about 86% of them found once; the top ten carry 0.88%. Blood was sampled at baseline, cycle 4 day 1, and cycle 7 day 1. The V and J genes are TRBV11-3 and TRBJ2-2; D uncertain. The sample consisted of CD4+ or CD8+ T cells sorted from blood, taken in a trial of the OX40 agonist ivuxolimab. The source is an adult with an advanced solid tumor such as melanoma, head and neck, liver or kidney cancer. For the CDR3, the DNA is TGTGCCAGCAGCTTAAATAGGGCCGGGGAGCTGTTTTTT. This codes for CASSLNRAGELFF.